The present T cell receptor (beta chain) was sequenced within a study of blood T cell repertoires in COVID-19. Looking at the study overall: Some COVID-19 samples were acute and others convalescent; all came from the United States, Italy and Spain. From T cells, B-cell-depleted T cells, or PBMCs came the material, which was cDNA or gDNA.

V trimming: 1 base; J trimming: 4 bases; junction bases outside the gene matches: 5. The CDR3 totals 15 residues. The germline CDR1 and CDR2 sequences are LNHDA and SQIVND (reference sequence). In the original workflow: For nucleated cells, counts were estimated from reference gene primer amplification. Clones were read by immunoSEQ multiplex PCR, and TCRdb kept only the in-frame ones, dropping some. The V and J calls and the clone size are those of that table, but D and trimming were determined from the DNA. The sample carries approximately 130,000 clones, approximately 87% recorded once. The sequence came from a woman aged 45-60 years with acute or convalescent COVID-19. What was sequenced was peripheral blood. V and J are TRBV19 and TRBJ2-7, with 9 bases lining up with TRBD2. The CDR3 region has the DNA TGTGCCAGTAGTATAGCCAGCGGGGGGTCTTACGAGCAGTACTTC. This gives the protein CASSIASGGSYEQYF.